Included here is one TCR beta chain sequence, with context. Its antigen is still unknown. Measured with immunoSEQ multiplex PCR; TCRdb has only the in-frame clones, and not every one. The sample records roughly 76,000 clones, 90% to 95% being singletons. The data are from a study of OX40 agonist ivuxolimab in advanced cancers. For the study at large: Ivuxolimab, which patients received intravenously every 2 weeks, was dosed at 0.01 to 10 mg/kg.

Sampling times: baseline, cycle 4 day 1, cycle 7 day 1. Whole-study findings and limits: The CD4+ and CD8+ T cells in the blood had expanded clonally by week 6 at 0.1 to 3.0 mg/kg. No antigen was identified for the clonally expanded peripheral T cells.

Sequencing was performed on CD4+ or CD8+ T cells sorted from blood, taken in a trial of the OX40 agonist ivuxolimab. The source is an adult with an advanced solid tumor such as melanoma, head and neck, liver or kidney cancer.

This CDR3 reads CASSLLAREGRNEQYF. As DNA, the CDR3 is TGCGCCAGCAGCCTCCTAGCTCGGGAGGGCCGGAACGAGCAGTACTTC. The rearrangement joins TRBV4-1 to TRBJ2-7; 8 nucleotides agree with TRBD2. This CDR3 is built from 16 residues. The J segment lost 5 bases and the V segment lost 4 bases, leaving 13 bases of the junction unmatched. Germline CDR1 MGHRA, CDR2 YSYEKL.